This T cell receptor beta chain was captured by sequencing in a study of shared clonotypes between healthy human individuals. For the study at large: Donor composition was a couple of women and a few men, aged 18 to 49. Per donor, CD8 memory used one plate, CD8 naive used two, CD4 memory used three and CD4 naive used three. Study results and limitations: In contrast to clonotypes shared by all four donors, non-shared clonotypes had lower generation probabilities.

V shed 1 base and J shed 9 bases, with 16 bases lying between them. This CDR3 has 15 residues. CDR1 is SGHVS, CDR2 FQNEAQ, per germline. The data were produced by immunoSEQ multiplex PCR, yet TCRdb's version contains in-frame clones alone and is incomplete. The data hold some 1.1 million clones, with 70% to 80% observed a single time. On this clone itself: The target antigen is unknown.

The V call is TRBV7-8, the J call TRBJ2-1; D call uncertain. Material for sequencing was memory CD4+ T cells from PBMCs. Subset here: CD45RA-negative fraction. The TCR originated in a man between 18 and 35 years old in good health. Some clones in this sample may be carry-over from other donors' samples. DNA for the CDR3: TGTGCCAGCAGCTTAGTAAGGATAACGGGCGGTGAGCAGTTCTTC. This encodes CASSLVRITGGEQFF.